A single sample gave rise to the 32 T cell receptor beta chains below, sequenced in a study of OX40 agonist ivuxolimab in advanced cancers. Assay used: immunoSEQ multiplex PCR; TCRdb lists only in-frame clones, some missing. The sample lists approximately 81,000 clones; 81% were seen once. Sequenced material: CD4+ or CD8+ T cells sorted from blood, taken in a trial of the OX40 agonist ivuxolimab. These receptors all stem from an adult with an advanced solid tumor such as melanoma, head and neck, liver or kidney cancer.

This clone was observed a handful of times. The chain couples TRBV27 to TRBJ2-7, with D perhaps assigned TRBD1 or TRBD2 (5 bases each). Looked up from germline, CDR1 is MNHEY and CDR2 is SMNVEV (reference sequence). The CDR3 length is 16 residues. Deletions cut 5 bases from V and 7 bases from J, with 24 bases between. The CDR3 nucleotides are TGTGCCAGCAGTCCCACTCCGAGGACATCCACTAGGGAGCAGTACTTC. Translating gives CASSPTPRTSTREQYF.

This sequence joins TRBV7-6 and TRBJ2-7; unclear D gene. This CDR3 spans 15 amino acids. Germline V gives CDR1 SGHVS, CDR2 FNYEAQ. Trimming removed 0 bases at V and 5 bases at J, with 14 bases between. DNA for the CDR3: TGTGCCAGCAGCTTAGCGCCGCGGCGGTCCGACGAGCAGTACTTC. It translates to CASSLAPRRSDEQYF.

The chain uses TRBV4-2 and TRBJ2-3; 7 bases map to TRBD2. The V gene's germline CDR1 is LGHNA and CDR2 YNFKEQ. V lost 1 base to trimming and J lost 0 bases; unmatched junction nucleotides: 7. This CDR3 spans 17 amino acids. The CDR3 sequence is CASSQGSLAESTDTQYF. As DNA, the CDR3 is TGTGCCAGCAGCCAAGGCAGCCTAGCGGAAAGCACAGATACGCAGTATTTT.

V is TRBV11-2 and J is TRBJ1-2; tentatively, D is TRBD1 (5 bases). CDR3 length: 14 amino acids. V was clipped by 4 bases and J by 8 bases, with 17 bases between them. The germline CDR1 and CDR2 sequences are SGHAT and FQNNGV. The CDR3 here is CASSSSDGARGYTF. The CDR3, as DNA: TGTGCCAGCAGCTCCTCGGACGGGGCCAGAGGCTACACCTTC.

This chain connects TRBV5-1 to TRBJ2-1, with unresolved D. V was cut by 4 bases and J by 6 bases, with 17 bases left in between. Germline V gives CDR1 SGHRS, CDR2 YFSETQ. The CDR3 covers 15 residues. The chain's CDR3 is CASSLRVGSSNEQFF. Here the CDR3 DNA reads TGCGCCAGCAGCCTAAGGGTAGGTTCCAGCAATGAGCAGTTCTTC.

This clone was picked up a small number of times. This chain joins TRBV6-5 and TRBJ1-4; D remains ambiguous. In germline, CDR1 is MNHEY, CDR2 SVGAGI. This CDR3 has 15 residues. Trimming cost V 6 bases and J 8 bases, with 19 bases left between them. The CDR3 DNA reads as TGTGCCAGCAGCGACCCCGGGCGGTCTGACGAAAAACTGTTTTTT. This gives the protein CASSDPGRSDEKLFF.

The V gene is TRBV2, the J gene TRBJ2-3, with 13 bases that match TRBD2. The ends lost 5 bases at V and 3 bases at J; junction bases unmatched: 8. Germline CDR1 and CDR2: SNHLY and FYNNEI. The CDR3 extends over 17 amino acids. The CDR3 here is CASSRGGLAGATDTQYF. The CDR3 DNA follows: TGTGCCAGCAGTCGGGGTGGACTAGCGGGAGCGACAGATACGCAGTATTTT.

Comments on this clone: At one of its ends the junction is not consistent with the germline gene, which may arise from a read error. At the DNA level, this CDR3 is encoded by other sequences in the same sample as well. The chain joins TRBV15 to TRBJ2-7; possible D gene TRBD1, 5 bases. The CDR3 has 13 amino acids. Germline assignment: CDR1 LNHNV and CDR2 YYDKDF (reference sequence). CDR3 sequence reads: CAASRDGHDEQYF. Here the CDR3 DNA reads TGCGCCGCCAGCAGAGATGGACACGACGAGCAGTACTTC.

This clone is a singleton in its sample. This chain joins TRBV19 and TRBJ2-1; TRBD2 agrees at 9 bases. V lost 3 bases and J lost 0; bases outside the gene matches: 3. The CDR3 is 16 amino acids. Looked up from germline, CDR1 is LNHDA and CDR2 is SQIVND (reference sequence). The CDR3, as DNA: TGTGCCAGTAGTATCCCTAGCGGGACCTCCTACAATGAGCAGTTCTTC. This codes for CASSIPSGTSYNEQFF. Based on the CDR3 plus reference TRBV19 and TRBJ2-1, the full variable domain is DGGITQSPKYLFRKEGQNVTLSCEQNLNHDAMYWYRQDPGQGLRLIYYSQIVNDFQKGDIAEGYSVSREKKESFPLTVTSAQKNPTAFYLCASSIPSGTSYNEQFFGPGTRLTVL.

The rearrangement uses TRBV2 and TRBJ1-5; no clear D. Between the trimmed V and J ends, which lost 3 bases and 3 bases, there was a span of 9 bases. This CDR3 is 14 amino acids long. The germline V gene encodes CDR1 SNHLY and CDR2 FYNNEI. CDR3 DNA sequence: TGTGCCAGCAGTGATAAGTCAGACAATCAGCCCCAGCATTTT. It translates to CASSDKSDNQPQHF.

This clone is a singleton in its sample. The V and J genes are TRBV6-6 and TRBJ1-4; TRBD1 matches 11 bases. The CDR3 loop spans 14 amino acids. The junction had 5 bases not matched to a gene; V was cut back by 6 bases and J by 8 bases. The germline gives CDR1 MNHNY, CDR2 SVGAGI (reference sequence). CDR3 sequence: CASRDRGRTEKLFF. CDR3 bases: TGTGCCAGCAGGGACAGGGGGCGTACGGAAAAACTGTTTTTT.

The gene calls are TRBV6-5 and TRBJ2-4, with 8 nucleotides matching TRBD1. Germline V gene data show CDR1 as MNHEY and CDR2 as SVGAGI. J lost 5 bases, V lost 6 bases, and 0 bases had no gene match. The CDR3 covers 12 residues. The CDR3 region is CASRTGENIQYF. CDR3 sequence (DNA): TGTGCCAGCAGGACAGGGGAAAACATTCAGTACTTC.

The V call is TRBV18, the J call TRBJ2-5; D possibly corresponds to TRBD2 (7 bases). This CDR3 comprises 15 residues. The germline V gene has CDR1 KGHSH and CDR2 LQKENI. Trimming removed 1 base at V and 1 base at J, with 10 bases between. This CDR3 is CASSPRGGPQETQYF. CDR3 DNA: TGTGCCAGCTCACCACGGGGGGGGCCCCAAGAGACCCAGTACTTC.

The rearrangement joins TRBV6-5 to TRBJ2-1; possible D gene TRBD2, 6 bases. V lost 3 bases and J 9 bases, leaving 18 bases between the germline ends. Germline CDR1 MNHEY, CDR2 SVGAGI. The CDR3 totals 15 residues. The CDR3 here is CASSYGTAGRGEQFF. CDR3 sequence (DNA): TGTGCCAGCAGTTATGGGACTGCGGGGCGGGGTGAGCAGTTCTTC.

For the CDR3, the DNA is TGTGCCAGTAGTATAGATTCTGGGCGCTCCTACGAGCAGTACTTC. Its translation is CASSIDSGRSYEQYF. The chain has TRBV19 and TRBJ2-7, with D unresolved. The CDR3 totals 15 residues. V was cut by 0 bases and J by 0 bases, with 9 bases left in between. From germline, CDR1 is LNHDA and CDR2 SQIVND (reference sequence).

Only a few counts were recorded for this clone. This rearrangement joins TRBV5-1 to TRBJ1-1, with D unclear. V lost 1 base and J lost 1, with 8 bases in between. The CDR3 loop spans 14 amino acids. Per the germline V gene, CDR1 is SGHRS and CDR2 is YFSETQ. The CDR3 DNA reads TGCGCCAGCAGCTTGCTTCCAGCGAACACTGAAGCTTTCTTT. As protein: CASSLLPANTEAFF.

CDR3 region: CASSLAVAGELFF. In DNA form, the CDR3 reads TGTGCCAGCAGCCTTGCCGTGGCCGGGGAGCTGTTTTTT. The chain links TRBV7-8 to TRBJ2-2; D remains unclear. The ends were cut back, 5 bases at V and 6 bases at J, with 10 bases in the middle. Germline CDR1 and CDR2: SGHVS and FQNEAQ. The CDR3 sequence is 13 residues long.

This clone was seen once. The chain joins TRBV15 to TRBJ2-3, with 10 bases matching TRBD1. CDR1 LNHNV and CDR2 YYDKDF come from the germline V gene (reference sequence). This CDR3 has 17 amino acids. Losses at the gene ends were 4 bases for V and 2 bases for J; bases not matched to a gene: 9. Here the CDR3 reads CATSKRRDRGDTDTQYF. DNA for the CDR3: TGTGCCACCAGCAAAAGACGGGACAGGGGAGACACAGATACGCAGTATTTT.

The V gene is TRBV18, the J gene TRBJ1-2, with 7 positions matching TRBD1. Germline CDR1 reads KGHSH; CDR2 reads LQKENI. The CDR3 runs to 16 residues. With 3 bases clipped from V and 1 base from J, the junction kept 8 bases outside the gene matches. In DNA form, the CDR3 reads TGTGCCAGCTCACCCCAAGGGGGCTCCAGTAACTATGGCTACACCTTC. Protein product: CASSPQGGSSNYGYTF.

J is TRBJ2-7 and V is TRBV4-1, with D uncertain. Germline V lookup: CDR1 MGHRA, CDR2 YSYEKL. The CDR3 is made up of 15 amino acids. V shed 2 bases and J shed 2 bases, with 13 bases lying between them. The CDR3 nucleotides are TGCGCCAGCAGCCAACTTGCTGGCATTACCTACGAGCAGTACTTC. Amino acids: CASSQLAGITYEQYF.

The V call is TRBV25-1, the J call TRBJ2-7, with TRBD2 identical over 10 bases. J gave up 3 bases and V 1 base, and 6 bases lay outside the gene matches. Germline values: CDR1 MGHDK, CDR2 SYGVNS. The CDR3 has 16 amino acids. In DNA form, the CDR3 reads TGTGCCAGCAGTGAATCGCCGGGACTAGCGAGCTACGAGCAGTACTTC. Its translation is CASSESPGLASYEQYF.

The chain recombines TRBV11-2 with TRBJ2-7; 9 nucleotides match TRBD2. V dropped 5 bases and J dropped 8; count of bases not matched to a gene: 13. Germline CDR1 reads SGHAT; CDR2 reads FQNNGV. CDR3 size: 15 residues. The CDR3 is CASSLARTSAPQQYF. CDR3 nucleotide sequence: TGTGCCAGCAGCCTAGCGCGGACTAGCGCTCCGCAGCAGTACTTC.

The V call is TRBV5-1, the J call TRBJ2-3, with D possibly matching TRBD2 (6 bases). Germline loops: CDR1 SGHRS, CDR2 YFSETQ. The CDR3 is 14 residues long. The ends were cut back, 3 bases at V and 7 bases at J, with 15 bases in the middle. The CDR3 DNA follows: TGCGCCAGCAGCTCGGACTCCGGAGGGTATACGCAGTATTTT. It is translated as CASSSDSGGYTQYF.

The chain combines TRBV29-1 with TRBJ1-2; D call uncertain. CDR1 is SQVTM and CDR2 is ANQGSEA in the germline V gene. Trimming stripped 0 bases from V and 2 bases from J, with 10 bases between. The CDR3 covers 14 residues. In DNA, the CDR3 is TGCAGCGTTGAAGATTGGCAGATAAACTATGGCTACACCTTC. Its protein product is CSVEDWQINYGYTF.

The chain recombines TRBV18 with TRBJ2-5; maybe TRBD1 (6 bases). Germline CDR1 reads KGHSH; CDR2 reads LQKENI. The CDR3 length is 15 residues. The V end lost 0 bases, the J end lost 5 bases, and 13 bases lay between the germline ends. The CDR3 here is CASSPPNRVGETQYF. The CDR3 DNA sequence: TGTGCCAGCTCACCACCGAACAGGGTAGGGGAGACCCAGTACTTC.

The J gene is TRBJ1-5, the V gene TRBV19; D remains ambiguous. The ends were cut back, 4 bases at V and 9 bases at J, with 19 bases in the middle. CDR3 size: 15 residues. Per germline, CDR1 LNHDA and CDR2 SQIVND (reference sequence). The CDR3 loop reads CASSTYNRHVLPQHF. CDR3 bases: TGTGCCAGTAGTACCTATAATCGACATGTCCTGCCCCAGCATTTT. Using reference TRBV19 and TRBJ1-5 for the parts outside the CDR3, the full variable domain is DGGITQSPKYLFRKEGQNVTLSCEQNLNHDAMYWYRQDPGQGLRLIYYSQIVNDFQKGDIAEGYSVSREKKESFPLTVTSAQKNPTAFYLCASSTYNRHVLPQHFGDGTRLSIL.

The chain is built from TRBV7-9 and TRBJ2-7, with D tentatively TRBD2 (5 bases). Deletions cut 3 bases from V and 4 bases from J, with 13 bases between. In germline, CDR1 is SEHNR, CDR2 FQNEAQ (reference sequence). The CDR3 runs 14 residues. Here the CDR3 DNA reads TGTGCCAGCAGCTTTGAAGAGGGTGTATACGAGCAGTACTTC. This translates into CASSFEEGVYEQYF.

The chain joins TRBV10-2 to TRBJ2-2; 10 bases match TRBD2. The CDR3 covers 14 residues. V was pared by 6 bases and J by 6 bases, with 4 bases of the junction left unmatched. CDR1 is WSHSY, CDR2 SAAADI, per germline. In DNA form, the CDR3 reads TGCGCCAGCAGGCTAGCGGGAGCCCCCGGGGAGCTGTTTTTT. Translating it yields CASRLAGAPGELFF.

CDR3 nucleotides: TGTGCCAGCAGCAGCCCCAAAGCGGGAGTTCGGGAGACCCAGTACTTC. Amino acid sequence: CASSSPKAGVRETQYF. The chain links TRBV7-2 to TRBJ2-5, with TRBD2 matching over 8 bases. The germline CDR1 and CDR2 sequences are SGHTA and FQGNSA. The V gene end was trimmed by 5 bases and the J gene end by 5 bases; junction bases not matched to a gene: 13. The CDR3 is 16 residues long.

The chain couples TRBV19 to TRBJ1-1; D call uncertain. CDR3 size: 13 residues. V was pared by 4 bases and J by 6 bases, with 12 bases between. CDR1 is LNHDA and CDR2 is SQIVND in the germline V gene (reference sequence). The CDR3 sequence is CASSRAGMAEAFF. For the CDR3, the DNA is TGTGCCAGTAGTAGAGCAGGTATGGCTGAAGCTTTCTTT.

The rearrangement joins TRBV5-1 to TRBJ2-7, with D possibly called TRBD1 or TRBD2 (5 bases each). The CDR3 sequence is 15 residues long. From germline, CDR1 is SGHRS and CDR2 YFSETQ. V was pared by 3 bases and J by 0 bases, with 13 bases between. CDR3 residues: CASSSTGTSSYEQYF. The DNA for the CDR3 is TGCGCCAGCAGCTCGACCGGGACGAGCTCCTACGAGCAGTACTTC.

The gene calls are TRBV9 and TRBJ1-2; 7 positions match TRBD1. J gave up 6 bases and V 4 bases, and 9 bases lay outside the gene matches. This CDR3 comprises 14 residues. Germline V CDR1 and CDR2: SGDLS, YYNGEE. CDR3 protein: CASSSRRQGHGYTF. The CDR3 region has the DNA TGTGCCAGCAGCTCCCGTAGACAGGGCCATGGCTACACCTTC.